This T cell receptor beta chain was sequenced for a study of identical twins. The V segment lost 0 bases and the J segment 7 bases; nucleotides outside the gene matches: 6. CDR1 and CDR2 from the germline V gene are SGHAT and FQNNGV. This CDR3 comprises 15 residues. TCRdb ran MiXCR on the 5' RACE reads and lists one entry per CDR3 protein. The table has 550,000 to 800,000 distinct CDR3 sequences, 7.1% seen once. Study conclusions and caveats: Clonotypes of the beta chain that were abundant in cord blood carried fewer insertions (memory repertoires showed none). Weaker excess twin sharing was observed in beta out-of-frame sequences.

The table lists this clonotype with many counts. Its antigen is not identified. These data were likewise used in another study, on yellow fever vaccine responses in identical twins. That source notes: Reportedly, the response of twins' T cells to the vaccine seemed partly convergent, partly personalized.

This chain connects TRBV11-2 to TRBJ2-1; 7 positions agree with TRBD2. The receptor was derived from a young woman in good health. Sequencing was done on a sample of PBMCs. For the CDR3, the DNA is TGTGCCAGCAGCTTAGAGTGGGTGGGGGGGAATGAGCAGTTCTTC. Its translation is CASSLEWVGGNEQFF. Supplemented by reference TRBV11-2 and TRBJ2-1, the full variable domain reads EAGVAQSPRYKIIEKRQSVAFWCNPISGHATLYWYQQILGQGPKLLIQFQNNGVVDDSQLPKDRFSAERLKGVDSTLKIQPAKLEDSAVYLCASSLEWVGGNEQFFGPGTRLTVL.